The 6 T cell receptor beta chains below come from one sample, sequenced in a study of cytomegalovirus exposure and HLA in healthy donors. The PCR ran on 60 Vbeta and 13 Jbeta primers. The data were produced by immunoSEQ multiplex PCR, yet TCRdb's version contains in-frame clones alone and is incomplete. The sample has more than 35,000 clones, over 60% seen once. The sequenced sample consisted of PBMCs. These receptors all come from a middle-aged man in good health and CMV-seronegative.

This clone was found a few times. This chain connects TRBV6-5 to TRBJ2-7; the match to TRBD1 covers 11 bases. Germline assignment: CDR1 MNHEY and CDR2 SVGAGI. The CDR3 extends over 15 amino acids. Trimming at V came to 0 bases and at J to 5 bases, leaving 3 bases not matched to a gene. Here the CDR3 DNA reads TGTGCCAGCAGTTACTCAGGGACAGGGGGGCACGAGCAGTACTTC. Protein sequence: CASSYSGTGGHEQYF.

This chain uses TRBV2 with TRBJ1-1; 10 nucleotides line up with TRBD1. The CDR3 has 15 residues. Germline V lookup: CDR1 SNHLY, CDR2 FYNNEI. V shed 0 bases, J shed 6 bases, and the junction held 4 bases outside the gene matches. CDR3 region: CASSEARQGAPEAFF. The CDR3 bases are TGTGCCAGCAGTGAAGCAAGACAGGGGGCTCCTGAAGCTTTCTTT.

This clone was recorded only once. The chain uses TRBV30 and TRBJ2-3; 9 nucleotides line up with TRBD2. The CDR3 runs 13 residues. CDR1 and CDR2 from the germline V gene are GTSNPN and SVGIG (reference sequence). Trimming cost V 5 bases and J 1 base; bases outside gene matches: 1. CDR3 loop: CAWVAGGTDTQYF. The CDR3, as DNA: TGTGCCTGGGTAGCGGGGGGCACAGATACGCAGTATTTT.

The chain couples TRBV15 to TRBJ1-5, with unresolved D. Trimming took off 1 base at V and 3 bases at J, with 10 bases between the two ends. Germline V gene lookup returns CDR1 LNHNV and CDR2 YYDKDF (reference sequence). The CDR3 covers 15 residues. CDR3 loop: CATSRVNSYNQPQHF. CDR3 DNA: TGTGCCACCAGCAGAGTAAACAGCTACAATCAGCCCCAGCATTTT.

The chain has TRBV28 and TRBJ1-3; 8 bases are shared with TRBD1. CDR1 and CDR2 (germline): MDHEN, SYDVKM. Trimming took 6 bases from V and 8 from J; bases not matched to a gene: 9. The CDR3 is 14 residues long. The CDR3 reads CASSSPGTGDTIYF. The DNA of the CDR3 is TGTGCCAGCAGCTCCCCCGGGACAGGCGACACCATATATTTT.

V and J are TRBV6-7 and TRBJ2-3; 9 bases are a match to TRBD1. TRBV6-7 is treated as an ORF (open reading frame) with a function not yet certain. The CDR3 loop spans 17 amino acids. V dropped 5 bases and J dropped 4; count of bases not matched to a gene: 13. The CDR3 loop reads CASSLPLGQGFSDTQYF. In DNA form, the CDR3 reads TGTGCCAGCAGTCTACCCCTGGGACAGGGTTTCTCAGATACGCAGTATTTT.